This T cell receptor (beta chain) was observed in a study of Graves' ophthalmopathy and Graves' hyperthyroidism. RNA transcripts were the template, and TCR beta CDR3 regions were amplified from them. HTBI-primed RT-PCR formed the first round, and a multiplex PCR formed the second. MiXCR, run by TCRdb on the multiplex PCR reads, gives a single entry per CDR3 protein. Of 560,000 or so distinct CDR3 sequences listed, under 45% are singletons. Trimming shortened V by 5 bases and J by 8 bases, and 22 bases separated the two germline ends. CDR3 size: 16 residues. The V gene's germline CDR1 is SEHNR and CDR2 FQNEAQ (reference sequence). In its sample, this clonotype was seen many times.

The specimen was peripheral blood or thyroid tissue (not recorded which). V is TRBV7-9 and J is TRBJ2-1, with D tentatively TRBD1 (6 bases). The clonotype comes from an adult man with Graves' hyperthyroidism. The CDR3 nucleotides read TGTGCCAGCAGCCCCCTCCCGCAGGGGCCCTATGATGAGCAGTTCTTC. It codes for CASSPLPQGPYDEQFF.